This T cell receptor (beta chain) appears in the sequencing data of a study of blood T cells in healthy people across ages. The study, taken as a whole, reports: Investigators viewed diversity estimates from one million T cells as underestimates, the study reported. It was not possible, with unsorted PBMCs, to conclusively compare naive and antigen-experienced cells.

Combining a sample-barcoded 5' primer with a J-beta primer mix, a second PCR ran for roughly 7 to 12 cycles. CDR3-containing paired-end reads numbered at least 2.5 million in each sample. MiXCR, run by TCRdb on the 5' RACE reads, gives a single entry per CDR3 protein. This repertoire shows some 760,000 distinct CDR3 sequences, approximately 25% found once; its top ten account for approximately 3.7%. As to this clonotype: Its specificity is not known.

The germline V gene encodes CDR1 LNHNV and CDR2 YYDKDF (reference sequence). The V end was cut by 8 bases, the J end by 7 bases, with 26 bases between. The CDR3 is made up of 16 amino acids. These data also featured in a second study, about T cells of mothers and their children. That report adds: Approximately 3 million TCR beta reads per child versus over 9 million per mother.

This sequence was found in a boy younger than 18 in good health. This chain links TRBV15 with TRBJ1-2, with D possibly being TRBD1 (6 bases). The source material was blood. Here the CDR3 reads CATAPSRTAPYSGYTF. The CDR3 region has the DNA TGTGCCACCGCTCCCAGCCGGACAGCCCCGTACTCTGGCTACACCTTC.